These 7 T cell receptor beta chains originate from one sample sequenced in a study of blood T cell repertoires in COVID-19. Sequencing was performed with immunoSEQ multiplex PCR; in TCRdb, only in-frame clones are kept and a portion is missing. The sample shows about 220,000 clones, less than 90% of them seen only once. Material for sequencing was PBMCs or T cells enriched from blood (not recorded which). Receptors originate from a woman in her 30s who had recovered from COVID-19.

As to this clone: The identical CDR3 is also encoded by other nucleotide sequences in the sample. Written as DNA, the CDR3 is TGTGCCAGCAGCTTGAGTGTGAACACTGAAGCTTTCTTT. It translates to CASSLSVNTEAFF. The V and J genes are TRBV7-3 and TRBJ1-1; D call uncertain. CDR1 is SGHTA, CDR2 FQGTGA, per germline. The CDR3 extends over 13 amino acids. Trimming shortened V by 3 bases and J by 0 bases, and 5 bases separated the two germline ends.

The chain has TRBV5-1 and TRBJ1-2; possibly TRBD1 for D (5 bases). Germline-derived CDR1 and CDR2 are SGHRS and YFSETQ. The CDR3 has 14 amino acids. Trimming removed 2 bases at V and 3 bases at J, with 11 bases between. The CDR3 reads CASSFGQGDYGYTF. The CDR3 DNA reads TGCGCCAGCAGCTTCGGGCAGGGCGACTATGGCTACACCTTC.

V is TRBV2 and J is TRBJ1-1; 8 bases agree with TRBD1. Germline V gives CDR1 SNHLY, CDR2 FYNNEI. The CDR3 loop spans 18 amino acids. V was clipped by 2 bases and J by 5 bases; unmatched bases: 16. The chain's CDR3 is CASSERASLTGAITEAFF. CDR3 bases: TGTGCCAGCAGTGAAAGGGCGTCTCTGACAGGGGCGATAACTGAAGCTTTCTTT.

The chain employs TRBV19 and TRBJ1-2, with 9 positions matching TRBD1. V gave up 5 bases and J gave up 10 bases; unmatched junction bases: 5. Germline V gene data show CDR1 as LNHDA and CDR2 as SQIVND (reference sequence). The CDR3 extends over 12 amino acids. Written as DNA, the CDR3 is TGTGCCAGTAGTGGCCGGGACAGGGCCTACACCTTC. This codes for CASSGRDRAYTF.

The chain is built from TRBV5-8 and TRBJ1-6; weak D call: TRBD1 (5 bases). Trimming pared 0 bases from V and 6 bases from J, leaving 7 bases between. CDR3 length: 14 residues. The germline V gene encodes CDR1 SGHTS and CDR2 YDEGEE. CDR3 nucleotides: TGTGCCAGCAGCTTGGGACAGCTTAATTCACCCCTCCACTTT. Amino acids: CASSLGQLNSPLHF.

The chain carries TRBV7-9 and TRBJ1-1; TRBD1 is a possible D gene (6 bases). This CDR3 spans 14 amino acids. V lost 5 bases to trimming and J lost 6 bases, with 16 bases between them. From germline, CDR1 is SEHNR and CDR2 FQNEAQ (reference sequence). CDR3 amino acids: CASSPRGGDSEAFF. CDR3 in DNA: TGTGCCAGCAGCCCGAGGGGGGGCGACTCTGAAGCTTTCTTT.

The V and J genes are TRBV5-1 and TRBJ1-3; no clear D gene. The V and J ends lost 4 bases and 0 bases respectively, with 11 bases between them. This CDR3 spans 15 amino acids. Germline V lookup: CDR1 SGHRS, CDR2 YFSETQ. The CDR3 region has the DNA TGCGCCAGCAGCCCCGACGGGAGCTCTGGAAACACCATATATTTT. Residues: CASSPDGSSGNTIYF.